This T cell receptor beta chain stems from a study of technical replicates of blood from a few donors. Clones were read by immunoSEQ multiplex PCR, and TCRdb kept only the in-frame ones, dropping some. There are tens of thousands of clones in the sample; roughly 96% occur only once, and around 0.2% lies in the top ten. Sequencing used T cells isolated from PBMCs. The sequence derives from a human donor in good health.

In DNA form, the CDR3 reads TGTGCCAGCAGCAGGACTCTTGGCTACACCTTC. Translating gives CASSRTLGYTF. This chain joins TRBV6-1 and TRBJ1-2, with D hard to call. The germline CDR1 and CDR2 sequences are MNHNS and SASEGT. Between the trimmed V and J ends, which lost 6 bases and 7 bases, there was a span of 9 bases. This CDR3 is built from 11 residues.